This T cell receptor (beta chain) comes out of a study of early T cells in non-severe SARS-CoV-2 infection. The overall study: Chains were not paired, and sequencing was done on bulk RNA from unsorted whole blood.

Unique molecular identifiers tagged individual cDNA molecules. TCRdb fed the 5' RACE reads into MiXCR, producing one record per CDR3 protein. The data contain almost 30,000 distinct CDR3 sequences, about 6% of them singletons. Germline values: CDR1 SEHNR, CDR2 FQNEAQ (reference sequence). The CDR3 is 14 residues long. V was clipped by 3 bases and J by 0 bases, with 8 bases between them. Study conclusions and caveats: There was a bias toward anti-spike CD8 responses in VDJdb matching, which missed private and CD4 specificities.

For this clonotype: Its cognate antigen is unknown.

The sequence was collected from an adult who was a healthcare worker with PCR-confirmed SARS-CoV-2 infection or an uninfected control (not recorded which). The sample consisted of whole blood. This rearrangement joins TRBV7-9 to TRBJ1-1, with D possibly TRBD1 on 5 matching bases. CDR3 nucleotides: TGTGCCAGCAGCTTCCCGGACATGAACACTGAAGCTTTCTTT. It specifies CASSFPDMNTEAFF.